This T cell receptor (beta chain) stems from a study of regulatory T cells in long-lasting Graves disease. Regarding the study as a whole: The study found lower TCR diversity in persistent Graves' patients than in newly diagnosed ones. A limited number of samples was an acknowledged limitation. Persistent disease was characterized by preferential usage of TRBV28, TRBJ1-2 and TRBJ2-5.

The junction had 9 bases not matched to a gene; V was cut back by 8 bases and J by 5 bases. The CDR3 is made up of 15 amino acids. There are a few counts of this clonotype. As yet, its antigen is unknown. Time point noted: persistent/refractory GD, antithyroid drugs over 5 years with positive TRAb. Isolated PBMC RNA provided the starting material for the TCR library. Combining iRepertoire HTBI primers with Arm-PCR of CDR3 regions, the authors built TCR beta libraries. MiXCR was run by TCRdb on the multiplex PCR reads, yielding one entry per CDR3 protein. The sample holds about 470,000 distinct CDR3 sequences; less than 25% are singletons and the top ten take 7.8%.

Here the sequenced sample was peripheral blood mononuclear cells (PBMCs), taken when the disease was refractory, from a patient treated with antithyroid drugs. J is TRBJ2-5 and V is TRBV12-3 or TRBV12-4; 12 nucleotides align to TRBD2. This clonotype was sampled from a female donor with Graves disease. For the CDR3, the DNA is TGTGCCAGCGTGGGGCTAGCGGGAGGGTGGGAGACCCAGTACTTC. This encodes CASVGLAGGWETQYF.